The source of this T cell receptor (beta chain) is a study of beta chain features in type 1 diabetes. At the level of the study: All samples together contributed 100 million to 120 million sorted cells for examination.

Whole-study findings and limits: Moderate but significant shortening of TCRB CDR3s was recorded in all four CD4+ subsets from Type 1 diabetes patients.

CDR3 size: 14 residues. The V and J ends lost 5 bases and 2 bases respectively, with 11 bases between them. Germline V gene lookup returns CDR1 SEHNR and CDR2 FQNEAQ (reference sequence). This clone was observed a handful of times. Antigen unknown. The investigators reverse transcribed all of the isolated RNA, so they sequenced expressed TCRB transcripts. Clones were read by immunoSEQ multiplex PCR, and TCRdb kept only the in-frame ones, dropping some. The top ten hold around 0.02% of the sample, which has more than 300,000 clones, over 9.5% seen once. The source is a man between 18 and 29 years old in good health. The sample consisted of naive CD4+ T cells from blood. The chain joins TRBV7-9 to TRBJ2-3; D is unclear. The CDR3 DNA is TGTGCCAGCAGCCCTCTTAGTAACACAGATACGCAGTATTTT. It codes for CASSPLSNTDTQYF. Full variable domain (missing parts from reference TRBV7-9 and TRBJ2-3): DTGVSQNPRHKITKRGQNVTFRCDPISEHNRLYWYRQTLGQGPEFLTYFQNEAQLEKSRLLSDRFSAERPKGSFSTLEIQRTEQGDSAMYLCASSPLSNTDTQYFGPGTRLTVL.